This is a list of T cell receptor beta chains from one sample in a study of CXCR3-negative and CXCR3-positive naive CD8 T cells. TCRdb re-analyzed the 5' RACE reads; it lists each CDR3 protein once, without DNA. Here the sample table reports 100,000 to 150,000 distinct CDR3 sequences. The sample consisted of naive CXCR3+ CD8+ T cells from blood. The receptors come from a human donor in good health. Some clones in this sample may be carry-over from other donors' samples. The CDR3 runs from the conserved cysteine through the conserved F or W.

>TRBJ2-7|TRBV11-2
CASSLDPGPGAYEQYF
>TRBJ1-5|TRBV15
CATSRAGQAQHF
>TRBJ2-4|TRBV6-6
CASSYSDRDEDIQYF
>TRBJ2-7|TRBV4-3
CASSQDRAYEQYF
>TRBJ2-1|TRBV6-5
CASSDSAERPYNEQFF
>TRBJ1-1|TRBV7-2
CASSLELGGNTEAFF
>TRBJ1-4|TRBV7-2
CASSPYVDLTRDEKLLF
>TRBJ2-1|TRBV30
CAWSVRKRGDNEQFF
>TRBJ1-1|TRBV12-3/TRBV12-4
CASSLIGTLNEAFF
>TRBJ2-7|TRBV7-9
CASSLVSSPSSYEQYF
>TRBJ2-2|TRBV29-1
CSVDWGTGELFF
>TRBJ2-1|TRBV11-3
CAISPWTNRGEQFF
>TRBJ2-6|TRBV28
CASSSPGTSNVLTF
>TRBJ2-1|TRBV7-2
CASSSLEGNEQFF